The present T cell receptor beta chain was sequenced within a study of blood T cells in healthy people across ages. This clonotype has just a few counts. What it binds is unknown. Just one base apart from a much larger clone, this may be a read error. A second roughly 6 to 12 cycle PCR used barcoded and J-beta primers. Each cDNA was tagged by a template-switch adaptor containing 12 random nucleotides. TCRdb processed the 5' RACE reads anew with MiXCR; each CDR3 protein has one entry. The sample has 630,000 or so distinct CDR3 sequences, roughly 30% seen once; the top ten hold about 15%. Study findings and constraints: Naive CD4+ cell counts and diversity both ran higher in long-lived than in aged donors. Because donor CMV status was unknown, expanded clonotype changes were possibly confounded.

Per the germline V gene, CDR1 is MDHEN and CDR2 is SYDVKM. The CDR3 is made up of 13 amino acids. Germline trimming cut 6 bases from V and 7 bases from J; bases unmatched to any gene: 8. The clonotype originates from an elderly woman in good health. V is TRBV28 and J is TRBJ2-5; 7 bases line up with TRBD2. Sequenced material: blood. The DNA for the CDR3 is TGTGCCAGCAGGGGAGGGACCCCAGGGACCCAGTACTTC. Translation: CASRGGTPGTQYF.